These 14 T cell receptor beta chains were all obtained from the same sample, sequenced in a study of cytomegalovirus exposure and HLA in healthy donors. PCR was performed using 60 Vbeta and 13 Jbeta primers. Sequencing was performed with immunoSEQ multiplex PCR; in TCRdb, only in-frame clones are kept and a portion is missing. The sample gives 100,000 to 150,000 clones, around 73% of which show up once; about 11% is in the top ten. Sequencing was done on a sample of PBMCs. The receptors originated from a man between 25 and 39 years old in good health and CMV-seropositive.

The chain is built from TRBV4-2 and TRBJ2-5; 10 bases map to TRBD2. Trimming cost V 0 bases and J 4 bases; bases outside gene matches: 8. This CDR3 has 17 residues. In germline, CDR1 is LGHNA, CDR2 YNFKEQ. Written as DNA, the CDR3 is TGTGCCAGCAGCCAAGATGGCCCAGCGGGAGGGGTAGAGACCCAGTACTTC. Its protein is CASSQDGPAGGVETQYF.

The table lists this clone with a few counts. The genes are TRBV6-4 and TRBJ2-7; 7 bases match TRBD2. The germline V gene encodes CDR1 MRHNA and CDR2 SNTAGT. The CDR3 runs 13 residues. J lost 5 bases, V lost 0 bases, and 1 base had no gene match. This chain's CDR3 is CASSDSTSDEQYF. In DNA form, the CDR3 reads TGTGCCAGCAGTGACTCTACTAGCGACGAGCAGTACTTC.

V usage is TRBV5-6 and J usage is TRBJ2-2; 13 positions agree with TRBD2. Germline lookup yields CDR1 SGHDT and CDR2 YYEEEE. CDR3 length equals 17 residues. V lost 5 bases and J lost 2; bases outside the gene matches: 6. This chain's CDR3 is CASRRLAGGRNTGELFF. The CDR3 DNA reads as TGTGCCAGCAGACGACTAGCGGGAGGCCGTAACACCGGGGAGCTGTTTTTT. Filled out from reference TRBV5-6 and TRBJ2-2, the complete variable domain reads DAGVTQSPTHLIKTRGQQVTLRCSPKSGHDTVSWYQQALGQGPQFIFQYYEEEERQRGNFPDRFSGHQFPNYSSELNVNALLLGDSALYLCASRRLAGGRNTGELFFGEGSRLTVL.

The genes are TRBV18 and TRBJ1-5; a weak D match, TRBD1 (6 bases). The CDR3 totals 13 residues. V was pared by 3 bases and J by 6 bases, with 9 bases between. Germline V gives CDR1 KGHSH, CDR2 LQKENI. DNA for the CDR3: TGTGCCAGCTCACCGGACAGAACTCAGCCCCAGCATTTT. Its translation: CASSPDRTQPQHF.

Here the CDR3 DNA reads TGTGCCAGCTCATCAGGACAGGATCAGCCCCAGCATTTT. Its protein product is CASSSGQDQPQHF. The chain is built from TRBV18 and TRBJ1-5; 7 bases line up with TRBD1. Germline CDR1 is KGHSH and CDR2 is LQKENI. The CDR3 covers 13 residues. Trimming removed 5 bases from V and 5 bases from J; junction bases left unmatched: 3. Full variable domain (remainder filled in from reference TRBV18 and TRBJ1-5): NAGVMQNPRHLVRRRGQEARLRCSPMKGHSHVYWYRQLPEEGLKFMVYLQKENIIDESGMPKERFSAEFPKEGPSILRIQQVVRGDSAAYFCASSSGQDQPQHFGDGTRLSIL.

This chain joins TRBV27 and TRBJ2-1; 8 bases agree with TRBD1. The CDR3 totals 15 residues. Germline assignment: CDR1 MNHEY and CDR2 SMNVEV (reference sequence). With V trimmed by 4 bases and J by 7 bases, 9 bases remained unmatched. CDR3 coding DNA: TGTGCCAGCAGTTGGGGGCAGGGGGCGATTAATGAGCAGTTCTTC. Protein: CASSWGQGAINEQFF.

The J gene is TRBJ1-5, the V gene TRBV19, with D unclear. CDR1 is LNHDA, CDR2 SQIVND, per germline (reference sequence). The V gene lost 6 bases and the J gene lost 6 bases, with 15 bases spanning the gap. The CDR3 is made up of 14 amino acids. CDR3 sequence (DNA): TGTGCCAGTAGAAATACATTGGAGGCTCAGCCCCAGCATTTT. It is translated as CASRNTLEAQPQHF. The full variable domain, with the rest looked up from reference TRBV19 and TRBJ1-5, is DGGITQSPKYLFRKEGQNVTLSCEQNLNHDAMYWYRQDPGQGLRLIYYSQIVNDFQKGDIAEGYSVSREKKESFPLTVTSAQKNPTAFYLCASRNTLEAQPQHFGDGTRLSIL.

The rearrangement joins TRBV7-2 to TRBJ2-1; weak D call: TRBD2 (6 bases). V was clipped by 1 base and J by 8 bases, with 18 bases between them. The CDR3 extends over 16 amino acids. Germline V gene lookup returns CDR1 SGHTA and CDR2 FQGNSA. In nucleotides, the CDR3 is TGTGCCAGCAGCTTAGAAAGTCAACGGGAGTTCGATGAGCAGTTCTTC. Its translation: CASSLESQREFDEQFF.

This clone was detected only once. The chain carries TRBV7-6 and TRBJ2-1, with TRBD2 matching over 8 bases. From germline, CDR1 is SGHVS and CDR2 FNYEAQ. J lost 10 bases, V lost 1 base, and 9 bases had no gene match. This CDR3 is 15 amino acids long. CDR3 amino acids: CASSLGLVAGPEQFF. The DNA for the CDR3 is TGTGCCAGCAGCTTAGGCTTGGTAGCGGGACCCGAGCAGTTCTTC.

The genes are TRBV27 and TRBJ2-6; the match to TRBD1 covers 8 bases. This CDR3 is 16 amino acids long. Germline V CDR1 and CDR2: MNHEY, SMNVEV (reference sequence). Trimming removed 6 bases from V and 1 base from J; junction bases left unmatched: 5. For the CDR3, the DNA is TGTGCCAGCAGGCTCAGGGGGCTTTCTGGGGCCAACGTCCTGACTTTC. Translating gives CASRLRGLSGANVLTF.

This chain links TRBV9 with TRBJ2-3; TRBD2 matches at 12 bases. Germline trimming cut 2 bases from V and 0 bases from J; bases unmatched to any gene: 10. Germline V CDR1 and CDR2: SGDLS, YYNGEE. CDR3 length equals 19 residues. The CDR3 reads CASSVVPTSGSRSTDTQYF. In DNA form, the CDR3 reads TGTGCCAGCAGCGTCGTACCGACTAGCGGGAGTCGTAGCACAGATACGCAGTATTTT.

The genes are TRBV5-6 and TRBJ2-1, with 14 positions matching TRBD2. The CDR3 extends over 15 amino acids. Germline V gene lookup returns CDR1 SGHDT and CDR2 YYEEEE. V trimming: 5 bases; J trimming: 9 bases; junction bases outside the gene matches: 7. The CDR3 here is CASRPGLAGGGEQFF. CDR3 in DNA: TGTGCCAGCAGACCCGGACTAGCGGGAGGTGGTGAGCAGTTCTTC.

This clone was picked up a small number of times. The chain carries TRBV7-2 and TRBJ2-7, with D perhaps matching TRBD1 (6 bases). V was shortened by 2 bases and J by 3 bases, with 11 bases between the two germline ends. The CDR3 totals 14 residues. CDR1 is SGHTA, CDR2 FQGNSA, per germline. DNA of the CDR3: TGTGCCAGCAGCTTAAGGACAGTTGACTACGAGCAGTACTTC. This sequence encodes CASSLRTVDYEQYF.

V gene TRBV7-9 combines with J gene TRBJ2-3; maybe TRBD2 (5 bases). Germline loops: CDR1 SEHNR, CDR2 FQNEAQ (reference sequence). V was clipped by 6 bases and J by 4 bases, with 14 bases between them. The CDR3 has 14 residues. CDR3 sequence: CASSLTSTADTQYF. CDR3 DNA sequence: TGTGCCAGCAGTCTTACTAGTACGGCAGATACGCAGTATTTT.